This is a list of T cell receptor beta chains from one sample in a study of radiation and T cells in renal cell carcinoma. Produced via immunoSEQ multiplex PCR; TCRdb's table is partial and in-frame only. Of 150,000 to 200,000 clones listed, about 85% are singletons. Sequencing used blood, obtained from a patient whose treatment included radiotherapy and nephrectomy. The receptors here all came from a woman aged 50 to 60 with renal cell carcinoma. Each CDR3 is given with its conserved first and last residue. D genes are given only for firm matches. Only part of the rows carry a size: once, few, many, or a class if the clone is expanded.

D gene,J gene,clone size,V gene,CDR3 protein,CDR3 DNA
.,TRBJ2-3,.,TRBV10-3,CAISNNLGVSDTSTDTQYF,TGTGCCATCAGCAATAATCTTGGGGTGTCGGACACCAGCACAGATACGCAGTATTTT
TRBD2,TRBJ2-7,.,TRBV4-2,CASSQAGTSGSGEQYF,TGTGCCAGCAGCCAGGCCGGGACTAGCGGTAGCGGGGAGCAGTACTTC
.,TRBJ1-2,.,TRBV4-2,CASSQDLREIYGYTF,TGTGCCAGCAGCCAAGATTTGAGGGAGATTTATGGCTACACCTTC
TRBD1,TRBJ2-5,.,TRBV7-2,CASSYRGKRFGETQYF,TGTGCCAGCAGCTACAGGGGGAAGAGGTTCGGAGAGACCCAGTACTTC
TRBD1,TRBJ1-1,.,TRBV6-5,CASSYQGAELSAFF,TGTGCCAGCAGTTACCAGGGGGCAGAGTTATCTGCTTTCTTT
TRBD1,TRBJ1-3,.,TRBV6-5,CASSQQMTGGNTIYF,TGTGCCAGCAGCCAGCAAATGACAGGGGGAAACACCATATATTTT
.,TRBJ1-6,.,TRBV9,CASSVGEYNSPLHF,TGTGCCAGCAGCGTGGGGGAATATAATTCACCCCTCCACTTT
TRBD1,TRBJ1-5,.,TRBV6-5,CASSSAGQGDQPQHF,TGTGCCAGCAGTTCCGCGGGACAGGGAGATCAGCCCCAGCATTTT
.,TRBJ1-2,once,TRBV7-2,CASSLRAPSDYGYTF,TGTGCCAGCAGCTTAAGGGCACCTTCCGACTATGGCTACACCTTC
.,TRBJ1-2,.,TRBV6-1,CASWLAGTNYGYTF,TGTGCCAGCTGGCTGGCAGGGACTAACTATGGCTACACCTTC
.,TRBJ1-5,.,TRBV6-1,CAIRSGTLNQPQHF,TGTGCCATCAGATCCGGGACGCTCAATCAGCCCCAGCATTTT
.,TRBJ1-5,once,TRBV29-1,CSVGAAENQPQHF,TGCAGCGTTGGGGCGGCGGAAAATCAGCCCCAGCATTTT
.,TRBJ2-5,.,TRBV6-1,CASSGIGLRTQYF,TGTGCCAGCAGTGGGATCGGACTGCGGACCCAGTACTTC
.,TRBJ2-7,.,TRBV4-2,CASSQITAYEQYF,TGTGCCAGCAGCCAAATAACAGCCTACGAGCAGTACTTC
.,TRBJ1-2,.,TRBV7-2,CASSLVPGGGASGYTF,TGTGCCAGCAGCTTAGTACCGGGGGGAGGGGCAAGTGGCTACACCTTC
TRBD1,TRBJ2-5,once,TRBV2,CAAVLRDRQETQYF,TGTGCCGCCGTCCTCCGGGACAGACAAGAGACCCAGTACTTC
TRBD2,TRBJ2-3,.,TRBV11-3,CASPPEERGDTDTQYF,TGTGCCAGCCCCCCGGAGGAGCGGGGGGACACAGATACGCAGTATTTT
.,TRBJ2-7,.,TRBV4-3,CASSQDHTASYEQYF,TGCGCCAGCAGCCAAGATCATACGGCTTCCTACGAGCAGTACTTC
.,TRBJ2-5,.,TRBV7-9,CASSARKERGARETQYF,TGTGCCAGCAGCGCGCGTAAAGAAAGGGGGGCGCGGGAGACCCAGTACTTC
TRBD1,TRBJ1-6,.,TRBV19,CASRDRGSSPLHF,TGTGCCAGTAGGGACAGGGGATCTTCACCCCTCCACTTT
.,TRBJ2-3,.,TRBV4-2,CASSQDSSVGTDTQYF,TGTGCCAGCAGCCAGGATTCTAGCGTAGGGACAGATACGCAGTATTTT
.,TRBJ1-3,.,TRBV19,CASSIRTDSGNTIYF,TGTGCCAGTAGTATTCGGACCGACTCTGGAAACACCATATATTTT
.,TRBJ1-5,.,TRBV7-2,CASSLRGFQPQHF,TGTGCCAGCAGCTTAAGGGGTTTTCAGCCCCAGCATTTT
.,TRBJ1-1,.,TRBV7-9,CASSWEGQTEAFF,TGTGCCAGCAGCTGGGAGGGGCAGACTGAAGCTTTCTTT
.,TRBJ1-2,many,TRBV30,CAWSEGNYGYTF,TGTGCCTGGAGTGAGGGTAACTATGGCTACACCTTC
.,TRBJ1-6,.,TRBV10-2,CASSTGPPSYNSPLHF,TGCGCCAGCAGTACAGGGCCCCCTTCCTATAATTCACCCCTCCACTTT
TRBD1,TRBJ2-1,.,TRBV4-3,CASTRTGNYNEQFF,TGCGCCAGCACTAGGACAGGGAACTACAATGAGCAGTTCTTC